The clone carrying this T cell receptor (beta chain) came up a few times. Its antigen is not identified. These data are taken from a study of blood T cells in healthy people across ages. Study observations and caveats: The diversity estimates, figures obtained from one million T cells, were considered underestimates.

V lost 3 bases, J lost 9 bases, and 6 bases lay in between. Germline-derived CDR1 and CDR2 are ENHRY and SYGVKD. The CDR3 spans 12 residues. Through a sample-barcoded 5' primer and a J-beta primer mix, a second PCR was run for roughly 6 to 12 cycles. The authors tagged each cDNA molecule using a template-switch adaptor with 12 random nucleotides. MiXCR was run by TCRdb on the 5' RACE reads, yielding one entry per CDR3 protein. The sample shows about 970,000 distinct CDR3 sequences, approximately 50% of them seen only once. The donors, all healthy, were Caucasians living in Russia, aged roughly 6 to 100.

This chain links TRBV10-3 with TRBJ1-6; D is ambiguous. The sample was blood. The sequence derives from an older woman in good health. DNA for the CDR3: TGTGCCATCAGTGACAGTTCTTCACCCCTCCACTTT. It translates to CAISDSSSPLHF.